This TCR beta chain came from a study of T cell responses to AZD1222 COVID-19 vaccine. Points on this clone: Its antigen is not identified.

CDR1 and CDR2 from the germline V gene are LGHDT and YNNKEL (reference sequence). The V and J ends lost 3 bases and 4 bases, in that order; junction bases with no gene match: 6. This CDR3 has 15 amino acids. TCRdb's table, derived via immunoSEQ multiplex PCR, lists solely in-frame clones and lacks some. The sample lists 180,000 or so clones; about 92% were seen once. General study results and limits: Among spike-specific TCRs, nearly half reportedly target unmutated variant regions.

The TCR was taken from an adult who received the AZD1222 COVID-19 vaccine. This sample comprised peripheral blood, obtained 28 days after the second AZD1222 dose. The chain links TRBV3-1 (or the pseudogene TRBV3-2) to TRBJ1-3, with 7 bases aligning to TRBD1. For the CDR3, the DNA is TGTGCCAGCAGCCACCACGACAGGGCCGGAAACACCATATATTTT. The encoded protein is CASSHHDRAGNTIYF.